This is a list of T cell receptor beta chains from one sample in a study of blood T cell repertoires in COVID-19. Only in-frame clones appear in the TCRdb table, and some are missing; sequencing was by immunoSEQ multiplex PCR. The profile shows about 250,000 clones, over 80% of them singletons. The sample comprised peripheral blood. Receptors were obtained from a woman between 40 and 55 years old who had recovered from COVID-19. Both conserved end residues are part of each CDR3. D genes are given only for firm matches. Some rows mark clone size as missing; the rest say once, few, many or name a class of expanded clone.

v_gene	d_gene	len	abundance	j_gene	CDR3aa	CDR3nt
TRBV7-9	.	12	.	TRBJ1-1	CASSLGQLEAFF	TGTGCCAGCAGCCTCGGACAGCTAGAAGCTTTCTTT
TRBV6-1	TRBD1	16	few	TRBJ1-6	CASSEFLGTGYSPLHF	TGTGCCAGCAGTGAATTCCTGGGGACAGGGTATTCACCCCTCCACTTT
TRBV29-1	.	13	.	TRBJ1-1	CSVPGSPQVAAFF	TGCAGCGTCCCAGGGTCGCCTCAGGTGGCGGCTTTCTTT
TRBV13	.	19	.	TRBJ2-3	CASSLVRGNAGTMADTQYF	TGTGCCAGCAGCTTAGTCCGAGGGAATGCCGGGACAATGGCAGATACGCAGTATTTT
TRBV4-2	.	17	.	TRBJ2-2	CASSQLSGGGPTGELFF	TGTGCCAGCAGCCAGTTATCTGGGGGGGGGCCCACCGGGGAGCTGTTTTTT
TRBV28	TRBD1	14	once	TRBJ2-7	CASIPGQVFQQQYF	TGTGCCAGCATTCCGGGACAGGTTTTTCAGCAGCAGTACTTC
TRBV24-1	.	12	.	TRBJ2-5	CATSDYQETQYF	TGTGCCACCAGTGACTATCAAGAGACCCAGTACTTC
TRBV11-3	.	14	once	TRBJ2-1	CASSISDGLQEQFF	TGTGCCAGCAGCATTTCGGACGGACTCCAAGAGCAGTTCTTC
TRBV10-3	.	15	few	TRBJ1-3	CAIKAGAVFGNTIYF	TGTGCCATCAAAGCAGGGGCTGTGTTTGGAAACACCATATATTTT
TRBV27	TRBD1	16	.	TRBJ2-1	CASSSRGYTFYNEQFF	TGTGCCAGCAGTTCCAGGGGGTACACCTTCTACAATGAGCAGTTCTTC
TRBV18	TRBD1	18	.	TRBJ2-5	CASSQGTGTLLIQETQYF	TGTGCCAGCTCACAAGGGACAGGGACGTTGTTAATCCAAGAGACCCAGTACTTC
TRBV5-1	.	14	.	TRBJ1-2	CASSLDGSHYGYTF	TGCGCCAGCAGCTTGGATGGTAGCCACTATGGCTACACCTTC